A selection of T cell receptor beta chains follows, all from one sample in a study of beta chain features in type 1 diabetes. Repertoires were generated with immunoSEQ multiplex PCR, while TCRdb's copy carries only in-frame clones and drops some. Among about 700,000 clones, over 10% were seen once, and the ten largest hold about 0.02%. Material for sequencing was naive CD4+ T cells from blood. The source is a man between 18 and 29 years old with type 1 diabetes. Each CDR3 is given with its conserved first and last residue.

TRBV4-1 CASSQQQGGLQPQHF
TRBV2 CASRGLMNTEAFF
TRBV15 CATSRDMGQGRNGYTF
TRBV7-9 CASSAVGDTQYF
TRBV25-1 CASSSVVGEQFF
TRBV6-5 CASSSPERPGTDTQYF
TRBV4-1 CASSQAGTGGLHEQYF
TRBV7-2 CASSSPTGRETQYF
TRBV12-5 CASGLAPKDQRGTDNEQFF
TRBV7-2 CASSARLGEAFF
TRBV5-1 CASSLERSYNEQFF
TRBV11-3 CASSLGGTAETQYF
TRBV19 CASMRSGLGVHEQFF
TRBV7-9 CASSLDGSGTEAFF
TRBV19 CASSPGQVNTEAFF
TRBV4-1 CASSHPSGQGDNEQFF
TRBV6-1 CASSDSGRETQYF
TRBV6-1 CASSEFGVYGNTGELFF
TRBV2 CASSETAGGAVDTQYF
TRBV6-5 CASSYSRDRGLEQYF
TRBV9 CASSVENAGLETQYF
TRBV5-4 CASSLPQDTQYF
TRBV29-1 CSVLGTVGNEAFF
TRBV6-1 CASSVQRGAQETQYF
TRBV30 CAWSAAEGWSNTEAFF
TRBV4-1 CASSSPDRTSNTEAFF
TRBV6-5 CASSYAGENSPLHF
TRBV9 CASSEIGLAGGKDTQYF
TRBV15 CATRILGLAGLNEQFF
TRBV7-2 CASTTVWGTYNEQFF
TRBV4-1 CASSQSGGQGGTEAFF
TRBV5-1 CASSPGTSGVLSYEQYF
TRBV28 CASRTTGGRGIQYF
TRBV9 CASSPQLLVGYNEQFF
TRBV18 CASSPQGTAPQETQYF
TRBV18 CASSPTPLGRGMHGYTF
TRBV6-1 CASTTGGRDDEQFF
TRBV4-1 CASSQAPTGDYEQYF
TRBV29-1 CSVEDGTLGYTF
TRBV11-2 CASSSLAGGPNTQYF
TRBV9 CASSVQGLAYEQYF
TRBV11-3 CASSAQEAKNIQYF
TRBV29-1 CSATAPTGKIDEQFF
TRBV7-6 CASSPGISNSPLHF
TRBV30 CAWSDEVWNTEAFF
TRBV30 CAWSVVGGPYGYTF
TRBV5-6 CASSSGQGPYGYTF
TRBV4-1 CASSQGPHGRGSSYEQYF